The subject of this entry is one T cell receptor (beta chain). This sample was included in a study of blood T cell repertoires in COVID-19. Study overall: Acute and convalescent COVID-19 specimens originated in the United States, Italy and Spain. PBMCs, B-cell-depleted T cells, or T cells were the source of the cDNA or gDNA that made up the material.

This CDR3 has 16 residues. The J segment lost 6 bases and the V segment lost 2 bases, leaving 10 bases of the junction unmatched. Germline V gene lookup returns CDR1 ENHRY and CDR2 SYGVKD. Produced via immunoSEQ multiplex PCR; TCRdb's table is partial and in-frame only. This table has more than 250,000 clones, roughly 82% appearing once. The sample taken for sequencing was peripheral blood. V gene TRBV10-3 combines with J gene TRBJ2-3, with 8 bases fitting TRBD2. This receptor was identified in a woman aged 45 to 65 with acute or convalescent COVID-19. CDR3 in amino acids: CAISEQLAGFSDTQYF. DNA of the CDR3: TGTGCCATCAGTGAGCAGTTAGCGGGATTTTCGGATACGCAGTATTTT.